Following are 28 T cell receptor beta chains from one sample sequenced in a study of T cells in localized non-small cell lung cancer. Profiling relied on immunoSEQ multiplex PCR, and the TCRdb table lists in-frame clones only, not all of them. The repertoire holds about 2,700 clones, with around 21% as singletons. Specimen: normal lung tissue next to the tumor, collected before any cancer treatment. These TCRs come from a woman between 35 and 75 years old with stage I lung adenocarcinoma.

This clone is deemed medium-sized. V usage is TRBV6-8 and J usage is TRBJ2-1; 9 positions match TRBD2. Unmatched junction bases numbered 7, after V lost 5 bases and J lost 8 bases. In germline, CDR1 is MNHGY, CDR2 SAAAGT. This CDR3 is built from 14 residues. CDR3 sequence reads: CASSGSGRRHEQFF. CDR3 nucleotide sequence: TGTGCCAGCAGTGGTAGCGGGAGAAGACATGAGCAGTTCTTC.

By its share, this clone is medium-sized. The V and J genes are TRBV11-3 and TRBJ2-1, with 10 bases identical to TRBD2. V dropped 5 bases and J dropped 0; count of bases not matched to a gene: 13. The CDR3 spans 19 residues. Germline assignment: CDR1 SGHNT and CDR2 YENEEA. The CDR3, as DNA: TGTGCCAGCAGCCCCGACCGCCTCGGACTAGCGGACTCCTACAATGAGCAGTTCTTC. Residues: CASSPDRLGLADSYNEQFF. The whole variable domain, remainder taken from reference TRBV11-3 and TRBJ2-1, is EAGVVQSPRYKIIEKKQPVAFWCNPISGHNTLYWYLQNLGQGPELLIRYENEEAVDDSQLPKDRFSAERLKGVDSTLKIQPAELGDSAVYLCASSPDRLGLADSYNEQFFGPGTRLTVL.

This clone has more than one count but fewer than ten. This rearrangement joins TRBV18 to TRBJ2-2, with D unresolved. There are 12 residues in the CDR3. The germline V gene has CDR1 KGHSH and CDR2 LQKENI. V lost 2 bases and J lost 6, with 4 bases in between. The CDR3, as DNA: TGTGCCAGCTCACCATTAGCCGGGGAGCTGTTTTTT. Amino acid sequence: CASSPLAGELFF.

The rearrangement links TRBV11-3 to TRBJ2-7, with 9 nucleotides matching TRBD1. CDR3 length: 16 amino acids. CDR1 and CDR2 from the germline V gene are SGHNT and YENEEA. J gave up 2 bases and V 5 bases, and 10 bases lay outside the gene matches. The CDR3 reads CASSDLRDRETYEQYF. CDR3 nucleotide sequence: TGTGCCAGCAGCGATCTCCGGGACAGGGAGACCTACGAGCAGTACTTC. Complete variable domain (other parts from reference TRBV11-3 and TRBJ2-7): EAGVVQSPRYKIIEKKQPVAFWCNPISGHNTLYWYLQNLGQGPELLIRYENEEAVDDSQLPKDRFSAERLKGVDSTLKIQPAELGDSAVYLCASSDLRDRETYEQYFGPGTRLTVT.

J is TRBJ2-5 and V is TRBV11-3; 10 bases match TRBD2. V trimming: 1 base; J trimming: 2 bases; junction bases outside the gene matches: 4. The germline V gene encodes CDR1 SGHNT and CDR2 YENEEA. This CDR3 has 16 residues. For the CDR3, the DNA is TGTGCCAGCAGCTTAGGAACTAGCGGGAATCAAGAGACCCAGTACTTC. Its protein product is CASSLGTSGNQETQYF.

There are a few counts of this clone. This sequence joins TRBV6-8 and TRBJ1-1; 7 bases line up with TRBD1. Per the germline V gene, CDR1 is MNHGY and CDR2 is SAAAGT. This CDR3 contains 16 residues. After removal of 6 bases from V and 1 base from J, the junction contained 11 bases not matched to a gene. For the CDR3, the DNA is TGTGCCAGCAGCCCGGACTGGGACAGCGCGAACACTGAAGCTTTCTTT. This encodes CASSPDWDSANTEAFF.

The V and J genes are TRBV11-3 and TRBJ1-2; D is possibly TRBD1 (6 bases). Trimming stripped 5 bases from V and 3 bases from J, with 13 bases between. Per germline, CDR1 SGHNT and CDR2 YENEEA. The CDR3 spans 14 residues. The CDR3 DNA sequence: TGTGCCAGCAGCCTTGGACAGATTGACTATGGCTACACCTTC. Amino acids: CASSLGQIDYGYTF.

The J gene is TRBJ1-1, the V gene TRBV30; D remains unclear. CDR3 length equals 14 residues. V lost 2 bases and J lost 0, with 10 bases in between. Germline V CDR1 and CDR2: GTSNPN, SVGIG (reference sequence). The CDR3 loop reads CAWSREGLNTEAFF. CDR3 nucleotide sequence: TGTGCCTGGAGTCGGGAAGGGCTGAACACTGAAGCTTTCTTT.

The rearrangement uses TRBV11-3 and TRBJ2-7; the match to TRBD1 covers 8 bases. This CDR3 comprises 14 residues. V lost 3 bases, J lost 2 bases, and 3 bases stayed unmatched. Germline lookup yields CDR1 SGHNT and CDR2 YENEEA. CDR3 nucleotides: TGTGCCAGCAGCTTTGGACAGGGAACCTACGAGCAGTACTTC. This translates into CASSFGQGTYEQYF.

By sample fraction, this clone is medium-sized (0.01 to 0.1%). The V call is TRBV11-3, the J call TRBJ2-1, with D uncertain. CDR3 length: 15 amino acids. Germline V CDR1 and CDR2: SGHNT, YENEEA. The V gene lost 0 bases and the J gene lost 2 bases, with 8 bases spanning the gap. Here the CDR3 DNA reads TGTGCCAGCAGCTTAGACATACCAACCTACAATGAGCAGTTCTTC. It is translated as CASSLDIPTYNEQFF.

The chain couples TRBV9 to TRBJ2-5; tentatively, D is TRBD1 or TRBD2 (5 bases each). Germline CDR1 and CDR2: SGDLS and YYNGEE. This CDR3 is built from 15 residues. V dropped 0 bases and J dropped 5 bases, with 14 bases sitting between them. The chain's CDR3 is CASSVGIGWGETQYF. The CDR3 DNA is TGTGCCAGCAGCGTAGGTATAGGTTGGGGGGAGACCCAGTACTTC.

This chain joins TRBV4-1 and TRBJ1-5; D gene unclear. Germline-derived CDR1 and CDR2 are MGHRA and YSYEKL. Trimming took off 3 bases at V and 5 bases at J, with 14 bases between the two ends. This CDR3 spans 15 amino acids. CDR3 amino acids: CASSQGLSADQPQHF. The CDR3 DNA is TGCGCCAGCAGCCAGGGCTTGAGCGCCGATCAGCCCCAGCATTTT.

The chain is built from TRBV6-8 and TRBJ2-3; D is perhaps TRBD2 (6 bases). From germline, CDR1 is MNHGY and CDR2 SAAAGT. This CDR3 has 13 amino acids. The V gene lost 10 bases and the J gene lost 4 bases, with 15 bases spanning the gap. For the CDR3, the DNA is TGTGCCATCGGGGCGGGGACGGCAGATACGCAGTATTTT. Amino acids: CAIGAGTADTQYF.

This clone was seen only a few times. V usage is TRBV28 and J usage is TRBJ1-2; TRBD1 agrees at 9 bases. CDR3 length: 14 residues. Germline CDR1 reads MDHEN; CDR2 reads SYDVKM. The V gene end was trimmed by 8 bases and the J gene end by 4 bases; junction bases not matched to a gene: 8. For the CDR3, the DNA is TGTGCCAGCGAGACCGGGACAGGGACCTATGGCTACACCTTC. Translated: CASETGTGTYGYTF.

The J gene is TRBJ2-1, the V gene TRBV9; a possible D gene is TRBD2 (6 bases). V lost 0 bases and J 1 base, leaving 11 bases between the germline ends. Germline CDR1 and CDR2: SGDLS and YYNGEE. This CDR3 is 16 amino acids long. CDR3 nucleotide sequence: TGTGCCAGCAGCGTAGGCGCCGGGACTTCCTACAATGAGCAGTTCTTC. Protein product: CASSVGAGTSYNEQFF. The entire variable domain, with the rest obtained from reference TRBV9 and TRBJ2-1, is as follows: DSGVTQTPKHLITATGQRVTLRCSPRSGDLSVYWYQQSLDQGLQFLIQYYNGEERAKGNILERFSAQQFPDLHSELNLSSLELGDSALYFCASSVGAGTSYNEQFFGPGTRLTVL.

This clone came up a few times. This chain connects TRBV9 to TRBJ1-2, with unresolved D. Between the trimmed V and J ends, which lost 4 bases and 6 bases, there was a span of 13 bases. CDR3 length: 13 residues. The germline V gene encodes CDR1 SGDLS and CDR2 YYNGEE. In DNA form, the CDR3 reads TGTGCCAGCAGCTCGGACCTGGACCATGGCTACACCTTC. It codes for CASSSDLDHGYTF.

In this sample, this clone turned up a few times. The J gene is TRBJ2-3, the V gene TRBV5-1; 12 bases align to TRBD2. The J segment lost 3 bases and the V segment lost 6 bases, leaving 11 bases of the junction unmatched. The length of the CDR3 is 17 residues. Germline V gives CDR1 SGHRS, CDR2 YFSETQ. Here the CDR3 DNA reads TGCGCCAGCACCCCCCGACTAGCGGGAGTTCAGACAGATACGCAGTATTTT. Encoded protein: CASTPRLAGVQTDTQYF.

This sequence joins TRBV11-3 and TRBJ2-6, with 8 nucleotides matching TRBD1. CDR1 SGHNT and CDR2 YENEEA come from the germline V gene. This CDR3 has 17 amino acids. The J segment lost 3 bases and the V segment lost 1 base, leaving 5 bases of the junction unmatched. The CDR3 here is CASSLGTGSGGANVLTF. DNA of the CDR3: TGTGCCAGCAGCTTAGGGACAGGGTCTGGTGGGGCCAACGTCCTGACTTTC.

By share, this clone counts as medium-sized (0.01 to 0.1%). V gene TRBV11-3 combines with J gene TRBJ2-2, with D perhaps TRBD1 (6 bases). The germline gives CDR1 SGHNT, CDR2 YENEEA. The CDR3 extends over 16 amino acids. V lost 4 bases and J lost 1, with 13 bases in between. CDR3 sequence: CASSSLRGQNTGELFF. The CDR3 region has the DNA TGTGCCAGCAGCTCCCTTCGGGGACAGAACACCGGGGAGCTGTTTTTT.

This clone was counted between two and nine times. The chain has TRBV15 and TRBJ2-7, with D maybe TRBD2 (5 bases). CDR3 size: 16 residues. Trimming left V 6 bases short and J 2 bases short, with 20 bases between. In germline, CDR1 is LNHNV, CDR2 YYDKDF (reference sequence). Here the CDR3 reads CATSSPPGIPPYEQYF. CDR3 DNA sequence: TGTGCCACCAGTTCCCCCCCCGGGATCCCACCCTACGAGCAGTACTTC.

By share, this clone ranks as medium-sized. The rearrangement links TRBV11-3 to TRBJ2-5; 7 nucleotides align to TRBD1. V gave up 0 bases and J gave up 4 bases; unmatched junction bases: 5. In germline, CDR1 is SGHNT, CDR2 YENEEA. The CDR3 totals 15 residues. The CDR3 loop reads CASSLEGAGGETQYF. The CDR3 DNA reads as TGTGCCAGCAGCTTAGAAGGAGCAGGGGGAGAGACCCAGTACTTC. The whole variable domain, remainder taken from reference TRBV11-3 and TRBJ2-5, is EAGVVQSPRYKIIEKKQPVAFWCNPISGHNTLYWYLQNLGQGPELLIRYENEEAVDDSQLPKDRFSAERLKGVDSTLKIQPAELGDSAVYLCASSLEGAGGETQYFGPGTRLLVL.

This clone was found a few times. This sequence joins TRBV9 and TRBJ2-1; TRBD1 aligns across 11 bases. This CDR3 is built from 17 residues. Germline trimming cut 0 bases from V and 1 base from J; bases unmatched to any gene: 3. Germline CDR1 SGDLS, CDR2 YYNGEE. The CDR3 region is CASSVARDRGSYNEQFF. In DNA form, the CDR3 reads TGTGCCAGCAGCGTAGCTAGGGACAGGGGGTCCTACAATGAGCAGTTCTTC.

This chain links TRBV28 with TRBJ2-7; TRBD2 is a possible D gene (6 bases). V lost 3 bases and J lost 2, with 20 bases in between. This CDR3 comprises 17 residues. The germline gives CDR1 MDHEN, CDR2 SYDVKM. The CDR3, as DNA: TGTGCCAGCAGTTTCATCCCGGGGAGGCAGCCTGCCTACGAGCAGTACTTC. Its protein is CASSFIPGRQPAYEQYF.

The chain couples TRBV19 to TRBJ2-1; perhaps D is TRBD1 or TRBD2 (6 bases each). V dropped 7 bases and J dropped 5 bases, with 18 bases sitting between them. This CDR3 has 15 residues. Germline CDR1 LNHDA, CDR2 SQIVND (reference sequence). DNA of the CDR3: TGTGCCAGTAATGGTAGGGGGGACTTTCACAATGAGCAGTTCTTC. This encodes CASNGRGDFHNEQFF.

The chain has TRBV10-1 and TRBJ2-2; D call uncertain. The CDR3 consists of 11 residues. V was shortened by 6 bases and J by 7 bases, with 6 bases between the two germline ends. Germline V CDR1 and CDR2: WNHNN, SYGVQD (reference sequence). The DNA of the CDR3 is TGCGCCAGCAGGGGCAACGGGGAGCTGTTTTTT. Translating it yields CASRGNGELFF.

This clone was counted a few times. The gene calls are TRBV6-8 and TRBJ1-1; D uncertain. Germline V gene lookup returns CDR1 MNHGY and CDR2 SAAAGT. V was clipped by 4 bases and J by 1 base, with 7 bases between them. The CDR3 runs 13 residues. Here the CDR3 reads CASSFRTNTEAFF. In DNA, the CDR3 is TGTGCCAGCAGTTTCAGGACGAACACTGAAGCTTTCTTT.

Regarding this clone: At one of its ends the junction is not consistent with the germline gene, which may arise from a read error. The chain joins TRBV11-3 to TRBJ2-5; a weak D match, TRBD1 (6 bases). This CDR3 is 14 amino acids long. In germline, CDR1 is SGHNT, CDR2 YENEEA. The CDR3 loop is CASSLDSFQETQYF. The CDR3 DNA is TGTGCTAGCAGCTTGGACAGCTTCCAAGAGACCCAGTACTTC.

The genes are TRBV5-1 and TRBJ1-2, with a possible D match to TRBD1 (6 bases). Germline CDR1 is SGHRS and CDR2 is YFSETQ. The CDR3 sequence is 14 residues long. Trimming shortened V by 0 bases and J by 8 bases, and 14 bases separated the two germline ends. CDR3 protein: CASSLESGRGGYTF. The CDR3 nucleotides are TGCGCCAGCAGCTTGGAGTCAGGCAGGGGAGGCTACACCTTC.